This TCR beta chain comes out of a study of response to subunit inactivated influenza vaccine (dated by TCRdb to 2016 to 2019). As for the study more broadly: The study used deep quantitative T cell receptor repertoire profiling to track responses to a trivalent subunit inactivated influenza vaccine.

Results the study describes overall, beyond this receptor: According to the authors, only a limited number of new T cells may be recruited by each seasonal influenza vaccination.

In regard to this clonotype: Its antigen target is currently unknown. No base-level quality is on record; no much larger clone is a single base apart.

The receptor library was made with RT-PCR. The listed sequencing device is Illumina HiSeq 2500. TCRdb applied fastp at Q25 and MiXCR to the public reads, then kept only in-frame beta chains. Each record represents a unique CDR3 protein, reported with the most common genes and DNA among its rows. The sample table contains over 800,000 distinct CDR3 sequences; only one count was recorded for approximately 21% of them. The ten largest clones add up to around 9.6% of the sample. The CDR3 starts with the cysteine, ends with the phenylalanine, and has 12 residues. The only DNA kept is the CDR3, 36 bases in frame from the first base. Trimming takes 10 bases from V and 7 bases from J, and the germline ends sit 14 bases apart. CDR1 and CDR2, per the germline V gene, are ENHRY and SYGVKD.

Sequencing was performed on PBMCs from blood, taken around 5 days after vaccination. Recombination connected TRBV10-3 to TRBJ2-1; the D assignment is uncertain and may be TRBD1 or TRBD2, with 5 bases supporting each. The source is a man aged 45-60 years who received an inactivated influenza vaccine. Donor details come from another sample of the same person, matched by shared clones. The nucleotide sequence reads TGTGCCACCGGACGAGGGGAAAATGAGCAGTTCTTC. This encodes CATGRGENEQFF.